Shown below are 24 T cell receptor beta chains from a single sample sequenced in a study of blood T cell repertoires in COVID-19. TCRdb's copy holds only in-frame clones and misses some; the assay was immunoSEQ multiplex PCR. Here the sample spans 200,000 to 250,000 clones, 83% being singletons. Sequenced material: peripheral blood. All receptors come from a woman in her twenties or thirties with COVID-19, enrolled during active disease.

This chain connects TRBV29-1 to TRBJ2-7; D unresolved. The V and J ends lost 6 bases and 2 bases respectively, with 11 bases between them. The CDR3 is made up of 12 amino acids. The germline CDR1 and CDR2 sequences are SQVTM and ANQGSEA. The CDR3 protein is CSVLDGTYEQYF. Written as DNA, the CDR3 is TGCAGCGTCCTAGACGGTACCTACGAGCAGTACTTC.

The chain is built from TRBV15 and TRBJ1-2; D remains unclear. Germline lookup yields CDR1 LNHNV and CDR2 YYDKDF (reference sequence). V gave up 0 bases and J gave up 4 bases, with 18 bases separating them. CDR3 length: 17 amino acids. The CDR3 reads CATSRDGVLAASYGYTF. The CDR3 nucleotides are TGTGCCACCAGCAGAGATGGAGTCCTGGCGGCGAGCTATGGCTACACCTTC. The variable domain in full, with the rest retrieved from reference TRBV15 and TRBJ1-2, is DAMVIQNPRYQVTQFGKPVTLSCSQTLNHNVMYWYQQKSSQAPKLLFHYYDKDFNNEADTPDNFQSRRPNTSFCFLDIRSPGLGDTAMYLCATSRDGVLAASYGYTFGSGTRLTVV.

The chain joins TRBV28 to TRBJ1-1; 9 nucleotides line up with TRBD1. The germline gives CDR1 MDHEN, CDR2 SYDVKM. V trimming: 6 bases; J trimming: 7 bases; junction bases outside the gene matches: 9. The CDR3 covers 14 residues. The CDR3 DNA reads TGTGCCAGCAGACGGGACAGGGTACTCGTTGAAGCTTTCTTT. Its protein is CASRRDRVLVEAFF.

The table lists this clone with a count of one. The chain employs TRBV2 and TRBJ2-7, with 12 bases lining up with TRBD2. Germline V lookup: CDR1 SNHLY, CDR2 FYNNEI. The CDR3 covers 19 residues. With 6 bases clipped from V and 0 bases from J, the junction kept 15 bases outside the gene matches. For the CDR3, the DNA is TGTGCCAGCAGCAGGAGGGAGCGACTAGCGGGAGCCCACTCCTACGAGCAGTACTTC. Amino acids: CASSRRERLAGAHSYEQYF.

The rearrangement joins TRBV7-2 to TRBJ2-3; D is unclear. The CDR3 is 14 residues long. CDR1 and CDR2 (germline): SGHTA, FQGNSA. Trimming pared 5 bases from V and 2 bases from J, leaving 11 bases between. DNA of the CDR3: TGTGCCAGCAGCCCAGAGCGACCCACAGATACGCAGTATTTT. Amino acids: CASSPERPTDTQYF. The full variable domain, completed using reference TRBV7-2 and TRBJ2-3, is GAGVSQSPSNKVTEKGKDVELRCDPISGHTALYWYRQSLGQGLEFLIYFQGNSAPDKSGLPSDRFSAERTGGSVSTLTIQRTQQEDSAVYLCASSPERPTDTQYFGPGTRLTVL.

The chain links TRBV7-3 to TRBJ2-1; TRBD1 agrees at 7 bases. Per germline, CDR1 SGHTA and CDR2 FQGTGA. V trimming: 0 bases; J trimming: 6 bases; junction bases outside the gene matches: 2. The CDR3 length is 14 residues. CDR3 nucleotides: TGTGCCAGCAGCTTAACGGGGACAGTCAATGAGCAGTTCTTC. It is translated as CASSLTGTVNEQFF.

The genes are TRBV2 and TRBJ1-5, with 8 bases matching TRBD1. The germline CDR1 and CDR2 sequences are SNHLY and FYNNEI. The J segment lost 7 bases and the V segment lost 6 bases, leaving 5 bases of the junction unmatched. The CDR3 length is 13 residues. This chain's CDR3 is CASRGQGRQPQHF. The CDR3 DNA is TGTGCCAGCAGAGGACAGGGCCGGCAGCCCCAGCATTTT.

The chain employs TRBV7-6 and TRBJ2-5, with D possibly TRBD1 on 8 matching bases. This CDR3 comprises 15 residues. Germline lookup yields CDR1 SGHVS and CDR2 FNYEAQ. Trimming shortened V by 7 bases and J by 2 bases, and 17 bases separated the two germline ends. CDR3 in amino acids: CASTTGGAVQETQYF. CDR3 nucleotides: TGTGCCAGCACCACAGGGGGGGCAGTACAAGAGACCCAGTACTTC. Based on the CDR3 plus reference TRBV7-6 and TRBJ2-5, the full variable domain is GAGVSQSPRYKVTKRGQDVALRCDPISGHVSLYWYRQALGQGPEFLTYFNYEAQQDKSGLPNDRFSAERPEGSISTLTIQRTEQRDSAMYRCASTTGGAVQETQYFGPGTRLLVL.

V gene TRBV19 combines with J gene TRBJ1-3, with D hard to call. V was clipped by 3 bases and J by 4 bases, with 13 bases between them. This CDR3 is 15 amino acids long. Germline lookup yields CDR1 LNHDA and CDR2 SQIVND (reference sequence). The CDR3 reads CASSIGLTGGNTIYF. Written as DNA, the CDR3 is TGTGCCAGTAGTATTGGCCTGACGGGAGGAAACACCATATATTTT.

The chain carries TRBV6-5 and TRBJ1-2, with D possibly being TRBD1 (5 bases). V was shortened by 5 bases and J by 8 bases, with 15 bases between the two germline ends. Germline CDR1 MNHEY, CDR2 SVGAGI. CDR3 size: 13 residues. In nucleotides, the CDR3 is TGTGCCAGCAGTACCCGCCAGGGTATGGGCTACACCTTC. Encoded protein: CASSTRQGMGYTF.

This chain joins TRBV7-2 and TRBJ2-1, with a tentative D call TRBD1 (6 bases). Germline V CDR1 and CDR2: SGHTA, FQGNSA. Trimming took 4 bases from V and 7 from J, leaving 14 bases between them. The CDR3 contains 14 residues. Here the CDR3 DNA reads TGTGCCAGCAGCTCCTCGACAGGCTGGAATGAGCAGTTCTTC. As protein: CASSSSTGWNEQFF.

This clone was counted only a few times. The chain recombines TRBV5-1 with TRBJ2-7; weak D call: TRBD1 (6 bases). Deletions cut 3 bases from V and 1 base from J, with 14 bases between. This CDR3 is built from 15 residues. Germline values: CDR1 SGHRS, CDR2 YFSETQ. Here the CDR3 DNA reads TGCGCCAGCAGCTCCTCGACAGGCAAATCCTACGAGCAGTACTTC. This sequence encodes CASSSSTGKSYEQYF. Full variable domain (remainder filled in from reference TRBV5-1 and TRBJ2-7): KAGVTQTPRYLIKTRGQQVTLSCSPISGHRSVSWYQQTPGQGLQFLFEYFSETQRNKGNFPGRFSGRQFSNSRSEMNVSTLELGDSALYLCASSSSTGKSYEQYFGPGTRLTVT.

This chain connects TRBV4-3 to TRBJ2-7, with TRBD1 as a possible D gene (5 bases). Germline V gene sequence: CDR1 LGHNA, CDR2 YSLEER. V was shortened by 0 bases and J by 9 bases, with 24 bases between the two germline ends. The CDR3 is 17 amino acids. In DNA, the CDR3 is TGCGCCAGCAGCCAAGATATCGGCGAGAAAGGGGTAAAAGGGCAGTACTTC. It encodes CASSQDIGEKGVKGQYF.

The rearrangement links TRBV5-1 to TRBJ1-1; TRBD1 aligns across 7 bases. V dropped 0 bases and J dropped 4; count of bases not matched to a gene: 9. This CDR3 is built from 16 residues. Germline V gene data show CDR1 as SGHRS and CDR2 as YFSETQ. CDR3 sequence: CASSLVAGGISTEAFF. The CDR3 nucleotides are TGCGCCAGCAGCTTGGTGGCAGGGGGGATATCCACTGAAGCTTTCTTT.

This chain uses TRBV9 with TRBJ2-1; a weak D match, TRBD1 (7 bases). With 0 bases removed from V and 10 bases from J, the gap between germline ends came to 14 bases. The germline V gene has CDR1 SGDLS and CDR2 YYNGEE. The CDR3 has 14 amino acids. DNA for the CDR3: TGTGCCAGCAGCGTAGGAGGAGGGGGCAGGGAGCAGTTCTTC. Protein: CASSVGGGGREQFF.

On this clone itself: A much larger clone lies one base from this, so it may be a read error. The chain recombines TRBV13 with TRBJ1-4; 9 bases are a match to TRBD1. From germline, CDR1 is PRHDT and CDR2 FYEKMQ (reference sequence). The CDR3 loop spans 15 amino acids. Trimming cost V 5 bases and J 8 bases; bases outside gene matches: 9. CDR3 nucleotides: TGTGCCAGCAGCGAAGCCGGGACAGGGTGGGAAAAACTGTTTTTT. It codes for CASSEAGTGWEKLFF.

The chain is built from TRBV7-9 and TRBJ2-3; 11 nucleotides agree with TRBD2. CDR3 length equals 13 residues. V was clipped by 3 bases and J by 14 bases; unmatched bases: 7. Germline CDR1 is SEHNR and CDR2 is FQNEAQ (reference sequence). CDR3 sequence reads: CASSLVSGGAGYF. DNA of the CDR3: TGTGCCAGCAGCTTGGTTAGCGGGGGGGCCGGGTATTTT.

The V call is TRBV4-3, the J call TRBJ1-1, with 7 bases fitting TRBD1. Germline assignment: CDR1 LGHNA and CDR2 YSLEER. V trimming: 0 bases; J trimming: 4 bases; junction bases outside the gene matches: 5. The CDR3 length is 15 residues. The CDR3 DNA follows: TGCGCCAGCAGCCAAGACTTGGCAGGGGGCACTGAAGCTTTCTTT. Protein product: CASSQDLAGGTEAFF.

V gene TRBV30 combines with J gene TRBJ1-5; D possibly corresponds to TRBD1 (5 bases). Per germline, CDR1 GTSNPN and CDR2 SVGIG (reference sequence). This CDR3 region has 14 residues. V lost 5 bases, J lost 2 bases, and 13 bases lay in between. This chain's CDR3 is CAWGGENGNQPQHF. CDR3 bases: TGTGCCTGGGGAGGGGAGAACGGCAATCAGCCCCAGCATTTT.

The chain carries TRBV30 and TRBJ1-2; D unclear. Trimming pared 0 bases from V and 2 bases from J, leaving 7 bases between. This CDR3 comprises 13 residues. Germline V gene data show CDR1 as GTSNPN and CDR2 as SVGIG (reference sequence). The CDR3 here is CAWSVMENYGYTF. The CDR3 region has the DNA TGTGCCTGGAGTGTAATGGAGAACTATGGCTACACCTTC.

This CDR3 is CASSSPGFNEQFF. The DNA of the CDR3 is TGCGCCAGCAGCTCCCCGGGGTTCAATGAGCAGTTCTTC. The chain is built from TRBV5-1 and TRBJ2-1; a weak D match, TRBD2 (5 bases). Germline values: CDR1 SGHRS, CDR2 YFSETQ. Trimming shortened V by 3 bases and J by 6 bases, and 10 bases separated the two germline ends. This CDR3 spans 13 amino acids.

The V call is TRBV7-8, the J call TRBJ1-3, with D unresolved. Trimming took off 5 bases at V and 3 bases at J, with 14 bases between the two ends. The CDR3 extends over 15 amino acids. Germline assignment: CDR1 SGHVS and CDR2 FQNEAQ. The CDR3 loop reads CASSVGVKFGNTIYF. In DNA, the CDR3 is TGTGCCAGCAGCGTGGGCGTGAAGTTTGGAAACACCATATATTTT.

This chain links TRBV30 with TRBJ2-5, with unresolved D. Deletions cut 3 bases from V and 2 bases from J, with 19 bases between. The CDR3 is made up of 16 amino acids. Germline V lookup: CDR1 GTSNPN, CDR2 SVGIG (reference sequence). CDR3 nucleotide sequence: TGTGCCTGGAGCCGAGCCGGCCACTTCGGGCAAGAGACCCAGTACTTC. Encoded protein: CAWSRAGHFGQETQYF.

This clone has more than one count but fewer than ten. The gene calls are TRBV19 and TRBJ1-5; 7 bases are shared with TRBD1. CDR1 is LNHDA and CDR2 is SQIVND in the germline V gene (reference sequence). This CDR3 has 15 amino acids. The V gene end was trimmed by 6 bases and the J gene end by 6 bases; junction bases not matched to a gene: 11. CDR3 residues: CASSGTELGAQPQHF. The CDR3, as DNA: TGTGCCAGTAGCGGGACAGAGCTAGGGGCTCAGCCCCAGCATTTT.